This entry describes one T cell receptor (beta chain). This clonotype was observed at least ten times. Its antigen is still unknown. No much larger clone is present one base from it, and per-base qualities are unavailable. A patient counted as having stable Graves' hyperthyroidism if no progression to ophthalmopathy occurred over 18 months of follow-up. Hyperthyroidism patients were newly diagnosed, with disease duration under 2 months, and aged 18 to 65 years. Any patient with an uncontrolled infection, another autoimmune disease, pregnancy or lactation was excluded. Diagnoses were established on the basis of clinical symptoms, serum thyroxine and TRAb, thyroid ultrasound, and orbital computed tomography. Total RNA was extracted with Trizol reagent, and quality was checked on an Agilent 2100 Bioanalyzer. The data were obtained in a study of T cells in Graves' hyperthyroidism and ophthalmopathy (dated by TCRdb to about 2019). Study-wide context: To identify TCR V-J signatures that set the groups apart, the researchers used a discovery cohort of 95 to 100 patients, made up of under 50 with Graves' ophthalmopathy and 55 to 65 with stable Graves' hyperthyroidism. Prospective prediction of ophthalmopathy was tested in an independent validation cohort of 18 to 20 hyperthyroidism patients and 17 patients who later progressed to ophthalmopathy. The 100 or so discovery patients were divided at random into training and test sets in a 7:3 ratio. The study also compared thyroid tissue and blood T-cell repertoires from several Graves' hyperthyroidism patients. After sampling, hyperthyroidism patients received methimazole starting at 30 mg daily, and ophthalmopathy patients received high-dose intravenous methylprednisolone. The paper describes TCR Vbeta CDR3 sequencing of roughly 130 peripheral blood samples, made up of some 42 ophthalmopathy patients, roughly 72 hyperthyroidism patients and roughly 17 progressor patients. What the work shows at the level of the full study, not this receptor alone: In cross-validation, a model built on a 13 V-J signature told ophthalmopathy apart from stable hyperthyroidism with under 90% sensitivity and roughly 82% specificity, and in testing the same model reached 80%/75%. No statistical method was used to fix the sample size in advance, and group allocation was not hidden from the investigators. Most expanded thyroid clonotypes (frequency above 0.001) were also detected in blood, a finding suggesting that blood repertoires may reflect thyroid immune responses. During validation, the model predicted progression to ophthalmopathy a median of roughly six months ahead of onset, with more than 60% sensitivity and roughly 75% specificity.

TCR beta CDR3 regions were amplified from RNA transcripts. The first round of RT-PCR for the TCR CDR3 was performed with the HTBI primer set and the Qiagen OneStep RT-PCR kit. A second multiplex PCR round built the libraries, followed by size selection and purification. Paired-end sequencing of the libraries was performed with 100 bp reads on an Illumina HiSeq2000. On the study's bioinformatics: Raw data were processed with SOAPnuke, discarding reads with adapters, uncalled bases, mean Phred below 15, or no exact constant-primer or identifier match. High-quality paired reads were merged with COPE v1.2.5, and unique nucleotide sequences were defined as clonotypes. MiTCR v1.1 was used to align the clonotypes against IMGT TRBV, TRBD and TRBJ reference segments. The analysis included only V-J combinations with a frequency above 0.0001, which together covered around 99% of the repertoires. The TCS score was defined as F50 (clonal expansion) divided by E x V (chaos), with BLOSUM62-based TCRdist calculated between CDR3 peptides within each V-J. Welch's t-statistics and random forest reduced 500 to 650 V-J features to about 13, which were used in a naive Bayes classifier (R e1071). Thyroid-blood repertoire similarity was quantified with the Morisita-Horn index. TCRdb trimmed public reads at Q25 via fastp, called clones via MiXCR and kept in-frame beta chains. Entries that share a CDR3 protein sequence are merged under the most common genes and DNA. In this record, the V and J calls reflect TCRdb's handling and not the investigators' own analysis. Recorded for this sample are about 98,000 distinct CDR3 sequences; around 42% of them occurred a single time. Roughly a tenth of the sample belongs to the ten largest clones.

Sequences DFQATT (CDR1) and SNEGSKA (CDR2) are obtained from the germline V gene (reference sequence). Trimmed from V: 0 bases; trimmed from J: 8 bases; junction bases lacking a gene match: 7. Reading from cysteine to phenylalanine, the CDR3 counts 15 amino acids. Of all the DNA, just the CDR3 is kept, 45 bases in frame from base 1. The chain is assembled from TRBV20-1 and TRBJ1-5, with 10 bases matching TRBD1. Input material: peripheral blood or thyroid tissue (not recorded which). The receptor was derived from a woman between 25 and 40 years old with Graves' hyperthyroidism. The DNA sequence is as follows: TGCAGTGCTAGAGATATCGGGACAGGGGATAAGCCCCAGCATTTT. This gives the protein CSARDIGTGDKPQHF.